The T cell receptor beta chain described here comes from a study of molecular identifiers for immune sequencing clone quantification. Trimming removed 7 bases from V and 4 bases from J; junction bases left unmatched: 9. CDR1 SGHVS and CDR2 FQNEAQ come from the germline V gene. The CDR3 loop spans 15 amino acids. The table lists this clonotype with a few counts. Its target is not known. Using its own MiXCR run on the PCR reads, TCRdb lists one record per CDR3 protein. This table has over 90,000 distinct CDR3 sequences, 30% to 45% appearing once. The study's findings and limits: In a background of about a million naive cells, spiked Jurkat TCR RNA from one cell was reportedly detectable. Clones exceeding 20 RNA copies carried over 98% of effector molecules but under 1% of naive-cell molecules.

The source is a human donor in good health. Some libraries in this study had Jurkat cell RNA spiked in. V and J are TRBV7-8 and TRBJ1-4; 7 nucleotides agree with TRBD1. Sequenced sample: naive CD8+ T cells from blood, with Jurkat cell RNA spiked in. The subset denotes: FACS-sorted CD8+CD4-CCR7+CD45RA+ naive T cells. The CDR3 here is CASTQAGTDNEKLFF. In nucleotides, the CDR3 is TGTGCCAGCACCCAGGCCGGGACAGATAATGAAAAACTGTTTTTT.